The sequence of this TCR beta chain was determined in a study of blood T cell repertoires in COVID-19. The overall study: Sources were T cells, B-cell-depleted T cells, or PBMCs; the material itself was cDNA or gDNA.

V lost 7 bases and J 0 bases, leaving 16 bases between the germline ends. The CDR3 totals 15 residues. Germline assignment: CDR1 SGDLS and CDR2 YYNGEE. Assay used: immunoSEQ multiplex PCR; TCRdb lists only in-frame clones, some missing. The sample comprises more than 300,000 clones, roughly 90% of which are singletons, and around 6.6% rests with the top ten. The rearrangement uses TRBV9 and TRBJ1-2; D might be TRBD1 (5 bases). The sample comprised peripheral blood. The clonotype was recovered from a man aged 18 to 29 who had recovered from COVID-19. The CDR3 sequence is CASGEGHPTNYGYTF. DNA of the CDR3: TGTGCCAGCGGAGAAGGACACCCCACTAACTATGGCTACACCTTC.